This T cell receptor beta chain originates from a study of blood T cell repertoires in COVID-19. Generated by immunoSEQ multiplex PCR, the TCRdb table keeps only in-frame clones and is missing some. Counted here are some 250,000 clones, approximately 91% occurring once; the ten biggest clones make up about 0.7%. This clone has just one count. Germline V gene data show CDR1 as MGHRA and CDR2 as YSYEKL. The ends lost 3 bases at V and 4 bases at J; junction bases unmatched: 10. This CDR3 contains 18 residues. V gene TRBV4-1 combines with J gene TRBJ2-1; 12 bases fit TRBD2. The TCR was taken from a human donor in a cohort sampled during active COVID-19. Sequenced input: peripheral blood. The CDR3 region is CASSHYPSGGAGYNEQFF. Written as DNA, the CDR3 is TGCGCCAGCAGCCATTACCCTAGCGGGGGGGCAGGATACAATGAGCAGTTCTTC.